This is a list of T cell receptor beta chains from one sample in a study of OX40 agonist ivuxolimab in advanced cancers. Generated by immunoSEQ multiplex PCR, the TCRdb table keeps only in-frame clones and is missing some. The sample records tens of thousands of clones, about 88% being singletons. This material consisted of CD4+ or CD8+ T cells sorted from blood, taken in a trial of the OX40 agonist ivuxolimab. All receptors come from an adult with an advanced solid tumor such as melanoma, head and neck, liver or kidney cancer. CDR3s include the opening cysteine and the closing phenylalanine or tryptophan. The D gene is left open where the match is weak. Not every row has a clone size; where given, it reads once, few, many or a size class.

D	V	J	size	DNA	CDR3
-	TRBV9	TRBJ2-7	-	TGTGCCAGCAGCGTGGGACCTGGGGTTTACGAGCAGTACTTC	CASSVGPGVYEQYF
-	TRBV28	TRBJ1-4	-	TGTGCCAGCAGTTTAATTTTCCCCGGGGTCGGGAAAGCAACTAATGAAAAACTGTTTTTT	CASSLIFPGVGKATNEKLFF
TRBD2	TRBV27	TRBJ2-7	-	TGTGCCAGCACCACTCTAGCGGGGGGCAGAGAGCAGTACTTC	CASTTLAGGREQYF
-	TRBV2	TRBJ1-2	-	TGTGCCAGCAGTGAAGCGCTTCAGGGCCACTATGGCTACACCTTC	CASSEALQGHYGYTF
TRBD1	TRBV7-6	TRBJ2-7	once	TGTGCCAGCAGCACACGTCCGGGACAGGCCTACGAGCAGTACTTC	CASSTRPGQAYEQYF
-	TRBV5-6	TRBJ2-1	once	TGTGCCAGCAGCTTGCCACAGAGTTACAATGAGCAGTTCTTC	CASSLPQSYNEQFF
-	TRBV5-5	TRBJ2-2	-	TGTGCCAGCAGGCCCACCGGGGGTAACACCGGGGAGCTGTTTTTT	CASRPTGGNTGELFF
-	TRBV18	TRBJ1-1	-	TGTGCCAGCTCACCAGATCCGAACACTGAAGCTTTCTTT	CASSPDPNTEAFF
TRBD2	TRBV28	TRBJ2-7	-	TGTGCCAGCGATGATACTAGCGGGGGGGCGTACGAGCAGTACTTC	CASDDTSGGAYEQYF
-	TRBV2	TRBJ1-5	few	TGTGCCAGCAGCGGTGGGGCATCCAATCAGCCCCAGCATTTT	CASSGGASNQPQHF
-	TRBV27	TRBJ2-5	-	TGTGCCAGCAGTCAACGGGACCAAGAGACCCAGTACTTC	CASSQRDQETQYF
-	TRBV20-1	TRBJ1-2	-	TGCAGTGCTAGCTTTTATGGCTACACCTTC	CSASFYGYTF
-	TRBV7-9	TRBJ2-1	-	TGTGCCAGCAGAGAGGGGACCTACAATGAGCAGTTCTTC	CASREGTYNEQFF
-	TRBV21-1	TRBJ1-2	-	TGTGCCAGCAGCAAAGGGGACAGTTGCGGCTACACCTTC	CASSKGDSCGYTF
-	TRBV15	TRBJ1-1	-	TGTGCCACCAGCAGAGCTTCGGGGAACACTGAAGCTTTCTTT	CATSRASGNTEAFF
-	TRBV14	TRBJ2-2	-	TGTGCCAGCAGCCAAGAATTCAGGTACCGGAGCTTGAACACCGGGGAGCTGTTTTTT	CASSQEFRYRSLNTGELFF
-	TRBV4-3	TRBJ2-2	-	TGCGCCAGCAGCCTCGGAATGGGGGCCGACACCGGGGAGCTGTTTTTT	CASSLGMGADTGELFF
TRBD1	TRBV30	TRBJ1-1	few	TGTGCCTGGGGACAGGGCCCGGGGGCTGAAGCTTTCTTT	CAWGQGPGAEAFF
-	TRBV4-3	TRBJ2-2	once	TGCGCCAGCAGCCAGTCTAGCGCCGGGGAGCTGTTTTTT	CASSQSSAGELFF
-	TRBV28	TRBJ2-5	-	TGTGCCAGCAGTGGTCGAGAGACCCAGTACTTC	CASSGRETQYF
TRBD1	TRBV4-1	TRBJ2-3	-	TGCGCCAGCAGCCAAGCGGGACAGGGGGCAGATACGCAGTATTTT	CASSQAGQGADTQYF
-	TRBV7-2	TRBJ1-2	-	TGTGCCAGCAGCTTATTGGCATCTAACTATGGCTACACCTTC	CASSLLASNYGYTF
-	TRBV6-5	TRBJ1-6	-	TGTGCCAGCAGTCGCAGGGGACGGAATTCACCCCTCCACTTT	CASSRRGRNSPLHF
-	TRBV19	TRBJ2-1	-	TGTGCCAGTAGGCGGTTATTAAGCTCCTACAATGAGCAGTTCTTC	CASRRLLSSYNEQFF
TRBD1	TRBV6-1	TRBJ1-2	-	TGTGCCAGCAGTGAGAGGGGGACAGGGGGCGGCTACACCTTC	CASSERGTGGGYTF
-	TRBV18	TRBJ2-3	-	TGTGCCAGCTCACCATCTGCCAGGTCGGCCGATACGCAGTATTTT	CASSPSARSADTQYF
-	TRBV2	TRBJ1-1	-	TGTGCCAGCAGTTCTGGGTTCACTGAAGCTTTCTTT	CASSSGFTEAFF
-	TRBV19	TRBJ2-5	-	TGTGCCAGTAACGTCAGGGCGGGCCCCGGGGAGACCCAGTACTTC	CASNVRAGPGETQYF
TRBD1	TRBV4-1	TRBJ2-5	few	TGCGCCAGCAGCCGCCTGGGACAGCCCCAAGGGACCCAGTACTTC	CASSRLGQPQGTQYF
-	TRBV19	TRBJ2-3	-	TGTGCCAGTAGTATAGGAGGGGATACGCAGTATTTT	CASSIGGDTQYF
TRBD1	TRBV7-8	TRBJ1-2	-	TGTGCCAGCAGCTTAGCTACAGGGGGCGCAGGGTATGGCTACACCTTC	CASSLATGGAGYGYTF
-	TRBV19	TRBJ1-5	-	TGTGCCAGTAGTATAGATCATTACAATCAGCCCCAGCATTTT	CASSIDHYNQPQHF
TRBD2	TRBV5-4	TRBJ2-2	-	TGTGCCAGCACCTCGACTAGCGGGGGGCCCGGGGAGCTGTTTTTT	CASTSTSGGPGELFF
TRBD1	TRBV5-6	TRBJ1-5	-	TGTGCCAGCAGCCAAACGATGACAGGGTTGGGCAATCAGCCCCAGCATTTT	CASSQTMTGLGNQPQHF
TRBD2	TRBV29-1	TRBJ2-5	-	TGCAGCTCGCGGGTAGCGGGGGGCCTCCAAGAGACCCAGTACTTC	CSSRVAGGLQETQYF
TRBD1	TRBV30	TRBJ2-7	-	TGTGCCTGGAGTGTGGACAGGGCGATTTCCTACGAGCAGTACTTC	CAWSVDRAISYEQYF
-	TRBV6-5	TRBJ1-1	-	TGTGCCAGCAGCAAAGGGACAACTGAAGCTTTCTTT	CASSKGTTEAFF
-	TRBV28	TRBJ1-5	-	TGTGCCAGCAGTCCCCGGGTAGGGTACAATCAGCCCCAGCATTTT	CASSPRVGYNQPQHF
TRBD1	TRBV6-6	TRBJ2-3	-	TGTGCCAACCCGGACAGGACCACAGATACGCAGTATTTT	CANPDRTTDTQYF
TRBD1	TRBV9	TRBJ1-1	few	TGTGCCAGCAGCGGTGGGACAGGGGGAAACACTGAAGCTTTCTTT	CASSGGTGGNTEAFF
-	TRBV19	TRBJ1-5	-	TGTGCCAGCGTGGGAGCCCTTCGTGAACAGCCCCAGCATTTT	CASVGALREQPQHF
-	TRBV5-1	TRBJ1-3	once	TGCGCCAGCAGCCCTGAAGTCGGGCAGGGGGGAAACACCATATATTTT	CASSPEVGQGGNTIYF
-	TRBV5-6	TRBJ1-4	-	TGTGCCAGCAGCTTCGGATCAACTAATGAAAAACTGTTTTTT	CASSFGSTNEKLFF
-	TRBV6-1	TRBJ1-1	-	TGTGCCAGCAGTGTTCAAGGAGGGGTTAGCACTGAAGCTTTCTTT	CASSVQGGVSTEAFF
TRBD1	TRBV19	TRBJ1-1	-	TGTGCCAGTAGATCTCCACAGGGGTTGAACACTGAAGCTTTCTTT	CASRSPQGLNTEAFF
-	TRBV11-2	TRBJ2-5	once	TGTGCCAGCAGCTTAAATCCGGGGGCGCGGGAGACCCAGTACTTC	CASSLNPGARETQYF
-	TRBV2	TRBJ2-2	once	TGTGCCAGCAGTGTGGGCACTAACACCGGGGAGCTGTTTTTT	CASSVGTNTGELFF
TRBD1	TRBV4-1	TRBJ2-7	few	TGCGCCAGCAGCCAAGGACAGGGGTCCTACGAGCAGTACTTC	CASSQGQGSYEQYF
-	TRBV7-2	TRBJ2-2	-	TGTGCCAGCAGCCTACAATTATCGAAGCCCGGGGAGCTGTTTTTT	CASSLQLSKPGELFF
TRBD1	TRBV4-3	TRBJ2-7	-	TGCGCCAGCAGCCGAGAGGACAGGGAAAATGACGAGCAGTACTTC	CASSREDRENDEQYF
-	TRBV20-1	TRBJ2-7	-	TGCAGTGCTAGGGGCTCCTACGAGCAGTACTTC	CSARGSYEQYF
TRBD1	TRBV2	TRBJ1-4	few	TGTGCCAGCAGCCGCTCCCCAAGGCCGACAGGGCAGATTGAAAAACTGTTTTTT	CASSRSPRPTGQIEKLFF
-	TRBV18	TRBJ1-1	-	TGTGCCAGCTCCGTTGAGGGGCGGAAAGCTTTCTTT	CASSVEGRKAFF
-	TRBV5-4	TRBJ2-7	-	TGTGCCAGCAGCTCCAGGGGAAACTACGAGCAGTACTTC	CASSSRGNYEQYF
TRBD2	TRBV4-2	TRBJ2-7	once	TGTGCCAGCAGCCCGGGACTAGCGGGGGGGTTTCCGCAGTACTTC	CASSPGLAGGFPQYF
-	TRBV4-1	TRBJ1-3	-	TGCGCCAGCAGCCAAGCCCGAAACACCATATATTTT	CASSQARNTIYF
TRBD1	TRBV5-4	TRBJ2-1	few	TGTGCCAGCAGCGGCGGGACAGGGGGCTACAATGAGCAGTTCTTC	CASSGGTGGYNEQFF
TRBD2	TRBV9	TRBJ2-1	once	TGTGCCAGCAGCGTAGATCCTAGCGGGGGGGTGCGTCGGCAGTTCTTC	CASSVDPSGGVRRQFF